This is a list of T cell receptor beta chains from one sample in a study of technical replicates of blood from several donors. The method was immunoSEQ multiplex PCR; TCRdb's version includes in-frame clones alone and lacks a portion of them. This sample yields about 88,000 clones, of which around 90% are seen a single time; under 0.3% belongs to the top ten. Sample: T cells isolated from PBMCs. Receptors were obtained from a human donor in good health. Both conserved end residues are part of each CDR3. D genes are given only for firm matches. Size is omitted from some rows. Given values are once, few, many or a class for expanded clones.

d_gene	v_gene	abundance	j_gene	CDR3aa	CDR3nt
-	TRBV6-5	-	TRBJ1-3	CASSSFNRGGNTIYF	TGTGCCAGCAGTTCTTTCAACCGCGGAGGAAACACCATATATTTT
-	TRBV7-3	-	TRBJ1-3	CASSLSGYGNTIYF	TGTGCCAGCAGCTTATCAGGGTACGGAAACACCATATATTTT
-	TRBV12-5	once	TRBJ2-7	CASGLYPLQEEQYF	TGTGCTAGTGGTTTGTATCCACTTCAGGAAGAGCAGTACTTC
-	TRBV5-4	-	TRBJ2-1	CASNRLGAGKYNEQFF	TGTGCCAGCAACCGATTGGGGGCAGGGAAGTACAATGAGCAGTTCTTC
TRBD1	TRBV27	-	TRBJ1-2	CASSEFFRDRGINGYTF	TGTGCCAGCAGTGAGTTCTTCCGAGACAGGGGAATTAATGGCTACACCTTC
-	TRBV5-1	-	TRBJ1-1	CASSPAPGDTEAFF	TGCGCCAGCAGCCCCGCACCGGGGGACACTGAAGCTTTCTTT
TRBD1	TRBV6-1	-	TRBJ2-7	CASSEDRGQLYEQYF	TGTGCCAGCAGTGAAGATAGGGGACAGCTCTACGAGCAGTACTTC
-	TRBV5-1	-	TRBJ1-4	CASSLDTGSVKKLFF	TGCGCCAGCAGCTTGGACACAGGGTCGGTTAAAAAACTGTTTTTT
TRBD2	TRBV5-1	-	TRBJ2-7	CASSLGTSGLTYEQYF	TGCGCCAGCAGCTTGGGAACTAGCGGGCTTACCTACGAGCAGTACTTC
-	TRBV7-8	-	TRBJ2-2	CASSVAGTPGELFF	TGTGCCAGCAGCGTAGCCGGGACTCCCGGGGAGCTGTTTTTT
TRBD1	TRBV5-1	-	TRBJ1-6	CASRDRGVSPLHF	TGCGCCAGCAGGGACAGGGGGGTCTCACCCCTCCACTTT
-	TRBV19	-	TRBJ2-1	CASSIVGGGYNEQFF	TGTGCCAGTAGTATAGTGGGAGGGGGTTACAATGAGCAGTTCTTC
TRBD2	TRBV28	-	TRBJ2-7	CASVGGLADQKAYEQYF	TGTGCCAGCGTCGGGGGACTAGCGGATCAAAAAGCCTACGAGCAGTACTTC
-	TRBV12-2	-	TRBJ2-3	CASRSIWGTGTDTQYF	-
-	TRBV28	-	TRBJ2-5	CASSSFFYRTGQETQYF	TGTGCCAGCAGTTCCTTTTTTTACCGAACAGGGCAAGAGACCCAGTACTTC
TRBD1	TRBV7-9	-	TRBJ2-5	CASGTGQQETQYF	TGTGCCAGCGGGACAGGGCAGCAAGAGACCCAGTACTTC
-	TRBV29-1	-	TRBJ1-2	CSVGDMGGYTF	TGCAGCGTGGGGGACATGGGCGGCTACACCTTC
TRBD1	TRBV7-9	-	TRBJ1-4	CASSAQGAEKLFF	TGTGCCAGCAGCGCACAGGGGGCAGAAAAACTGTTTTTT
TRBD1	TRBV4-1	-	TRBJ1-1	CASSQGTGSMNTEAFF	TGCGCCAGCAGCCAAGGGACAGGGTCCATGAACACTGAAGCTTTCTTT
TRBD2	TRBV28	-	TRBJ2-2	CAGSSGLAGGGELFF	TGTGCCGGGTCATCGGGACTAGCGGGAGGCGGGGAGCTGTTTTTT
TRBD1	TRBV28	once	TRBJ1-2	CASRVHRGPVPERGYTF	TGTGCCAGCAGAGTCCACAGGGGGCCGGTGCCGGAACGTGGCTACACCTTC
TRBD1	TRBV19	-	TRBJ1-3	CASIPTGSSGNTIYF	TGTGCCAGTATCCCGACAGGGAGCTCTGGAAACACCATATATTTT
TRBD2	TRBV5-4	-	TRBJ2-3	CASSVGLAGVVDTQYF	TGTGCCAGCAGCGTGGGACTAGCGGGAGTGGTAGATACGCAGTATTTT
TRBD2	TRBV27	-	TRBJ2-3	CASSFYTPILAGDGDTQYF	TGTGCCAGCAGTTTCTATACCCCGATACTAGCGGGAGATGGAGATACGCAGTATTTT
TRBD1	TRBV9	-	TRBJ2-7	CASSRDSAYEQYF	TGTGCCAGCAGCCGGGACAGCGCCTACGAGCAGTACTTC
-	TRBV27	once	TRBJ2-1	CASSSTGSYNEQFF	TGTGCCAGCAGTTCGACTGGCTCCTACAATGAGCAGTTCTTC
-	TRBV2	once	TRBJ1-6	CASSGNLFLSSYNSPLHF	TGTGCCAGCAGTGGAAATCTTTTTCTGAGCTCCTATAATTCACCCCTCCACTTT
-	TRBV7-3	-	TRBJ1-6	CASCEGGLGSPLHF	TGTGCCAGCTGCGAGGGGGGGTTGGGTTCACCCCTCCACTTT
-	TRBV29-1	-	TRBJ1-2	CSVVQGTAGYTF	TGCAGCGTAGTACAGGGTACGGCTGGCTACACCTTC
-	TRBV6-5	-	TRBJ1-2	CASLQGGANYGYTF	TGTGCCAGCCTTCAAGGGGGGGCGAACTATGGCTACACCTTC
-	TRBV21-1	-	TRBJ2-7	CASSNAGRKTYEQYF	TGTGCCAGCAGCAACGCAGGCAGAAAGACCTACGAGCAGTACTTC
-	TRBV19	-	TRBJ2-1	CASSIDWPLNEQFF	TGTGCCAGTAGTATCGATTGGCCCCTCAATGAGCAGTTCTTC
TRBD1	TRBV15	-	TRBJ2-7	CATSSRRTGGGEQYF	TGTGCCACCAGCTCGAGACGAACAGGGGGCGGAGAGCAGTACTTC
-	TRBV28	-	TRBJ2-7	CASSHRSLPGAYEQYF	TGTGCCAGCAGTCACCGATCTCTCCCGGGAGCCTACGAGCAGTACTTC
TRBD1	TRBV28	-	TRBJ2-7	CASRRQGPEQYF	TGTGCCAGCAGAAGACAGGGTCCCGAGCAGTACTTC
-	TRBV2	-	TRBJ1-5	CASRAGQNSNQPQHF	TGTGCCAGCAGGGCTGGGCAGAATAGCAATCAGCCCCAGCATTTT
TRBD2	TRBV5-1	few	TRBJ2-1	CASSLEGGKGEQFF	TGCGCCAGCAGCTTGGAGGGAGGGAAGGGGGAGCAGTTCTTC
-	TRBV4-2	-	TRBJ1-1	CASSQDLAGEAFF	TGTGCCAGCAGCCAAGATCTAGCAGGTGAAGCTTTCTTT
-	TRBV2	-	TRBJ1-6	CASTFSSTPLHF	TGTGCCAGCACTTTTAGCTCTACACCCCTCCACTTT
-	TRBV9	-	TRBJ1-4	CASSVGTSDTNEKLFF	TGTGCCAGCAGCGTGGGGACTTCAGACACTAATGAAAAACTGTTTTTT
-	TRBV27	once	TRBJ2-7	CASSPESSYEQYF	TGTGCCAGCAGTCCTGAGAGCTCCTACGAGCAGTACTTC
TRBD1	TRBV5-6	-	TRBJ2-1	CASSSIRDSTYNEQFF	TGTGCCAGCAGCTCGATAAGGGACAGCACTTACAATGAGCAGTTCTTC
TRBD2	TRBV5-6	-	TRBJ2-3	CASSGTGLAGVVGADTQYF	TGTGCCAGCAGCGGAACGGGACTAGCGGGAGTAGTAGGGGCGGATACGCAGTATTTT
-	TRBV27	-	TRBJ1-2	CASSRLRNQKLQKTANYGYTF	TGTGCCAGCAGCCGTCTCCGCAATCAGAAGCTCCAGAAAACAGCTAACTATGGCTACACCTTC
-	TRBV6-5	-	TRBJ1-2	CASTYRASNYGYTF	TGTGCCAGCACCTACAGGGCCTCTAACTATGGCTACACCTTC
TRBD2	TRBV6-1	-	TRBJ2-7	CASSEGGSGYEQYF	TGTGCCAGCAGTGAAGGGGGTAGCGGGTACGAGCAGTACTTC
-	TRBV10-3	-	TRBJ2-3	CAISESTGSSGTDTQYF	TGTGCCATCAGTGAGTCAACGGGGTCGAGCGGCACAGATACGCAGTATTTT
-	TRBV7-9	-	TRBJ2-7	CASSPQGQSYEQYF	TGTGCCAGCAGCCCTCAAGGACAGAGCTACGAGCAGTACTTC